The 26 T cell receptor beta chains listed next were all sequenced from one sample in a study of cytomegalovirus exposure and HLA in healthy donors (dated by TCRdb to the late 2010s). The library was made by the immunoSEQ multiplex PCR assay. The multiplex PCR relied on a mix of 60 forward primers for TCR Vbeta segments and 13 reverse primers for TCR Jbeta segments. The source is immuneACCESS, and TCRdb retained only in-frame sequences with V and J called. Part of the clones is not carried over; for the studies checked, unresolved V genes explain less than half of this, and the remainder is unexplained. In this sample the table shows more than 85,000 clones, 75% to 85% of which occur a single time. Around 1.2% of the sample belongs to the ten largest clones. What was sequenced was PBMCs. These receptors came from a woman between 18 and 29 years old in good health and CMV-seronegative.

The rearrangement uses TRBV7-9 and TRBJ2-1; possible D gene TRBD1, 6 bases. The CDR3 sequence is 12 residues long. V lost 5 bases, J lost 8 bases, and 10 bases lay in between. Germline loops: CDR1 SEHNR, CDR2 FQNEAQ (reference sequence). Written as DNA, the CDR3 is TGTGCCAGCAGCCTCTACAGGGATGAGCAGTTCTTC. Amino acids: CASSLYRDEQFF.

The V gene is TRBV28, the J gene TRBJ1-5; the D is unclear. V gave up 2 bases and J gave up 4 bases, with 9 bases separating them. In germline, CDR1 is MDHEN, CDR2 SYDVKM. The CDR3 sequence is 14 residues long. The CDR3 nucleotides are TGTGCCAGCAGTTTAGGTGCCACTAATCAGCCCCAGCATTTT. Amino acids: CASSLGATNQPQHF.

This rearrangement joins TRBV5-5 to TRBJ1-2; TRBD1 is a possible D gene (5 bases). CDR3 length: 16 amino acids. Germline V gene sequence: CDR1 SGHKS, CDR2 YYEKEE (reference sequence). Trimming removed 0 bases at V and 3 bases at J, with 15 bases between. Written as DNA, the CDR3 is TGTGCCAGCAGCTTGGCCGAGGGCAGGGAGGACTATGGCTACACCTTC. Protein product: CASSLAEGREDYGYTF. The entire variable domain, with the rest obtained from reference TRBV5-5 and TRBJ1-2, is as follows: DAGVTQSPTHLIKTRGQQVTLRCSPISGHKSVSWYQQVLGQGPQFIFQYYEKEERGRGNFPDRFSARQFPNYSSELNVNALLLGDSALYLCASSLAEGREDYGYTFGSGTRLTVV.

To note about this clone: Mismatch with germline at one junction end may stem from a read error. V usage is TRBV7-9 and J usage is TRBJ1-6, with 7 bases aligning to TRBD1. The CDR3 spans 15 residues. The germline V gene has CDR1 SEHNR and CDR2 FQNEAQ (reference sequence). CDR3 sequence: CSSSLVQGENSPLHF. The CDR3, as DNA: TGTTCCAGCAGCTTAGTGCAGGGGGAGAATTCACCCCTCCACTTT.

The rearrangement links TRBV28 to TRBJ2-7; perhaps TRBD2 as D (5 bases). Germline CDR1 reads MDHEN; CDR2 reads SYDVKM. The CDR3 runs 15 residues. The V and J ends lost 6 bases and 0 bases respectively, with 15 bases between them. This CDR3 reads CASRPTPSNSYEQYF. For the CDR3, the DNA is TGTGCCAGCAGACCGACCCCTAGCAACTCCTACGAGCAGTACTTC.

V and J are TRBV18 and TRBJ2-3; D is uncertain. The V gene's germline CDR1 is KGHSH and CDR2 LQKENI. There are 14 residues in the CDR3. Trimming took off 8 bases at V and 0 bases at J, with 12 bases between the two ends. In nucleotides, the CDR3 is TGTGCCAGCACTCACCTTCCTAGCACAGATACGCAGTATTTT. Translation: CASTHLPSTDTQYF.

This clone was observed a handful of times. The chain uses TRBV5-6 and TRBJ2-4; TRBD1 agrees at 9 bases. From germline, CDR1 is SGHDT and CDR2 YYEEEE. V shed 2 bases, J shed 0 bases, and the junction held 6 bases outside the gene matches. The CDR3 consists of 17 residues. The CDR3 here is CASSLVYRGLAKNIQYF. The CDR3 nucleotides are TGTGCCAGCAGCTTAGTATACAGGGGGCTAGCCAAAAACATTCAGTACTTC.

This clone was detected once. The chain joins TRBV28 to TRBJ2-4; the D gene is possibly TRBD1 (5 bases). The germline V and J ends were trimmed by 6 bases and 7 bases, with 25 bases remaining between them. This CDR3 region has 17 residues. The germline CDR1 and CDR2 sequences are MDHEN and SYDVKM. CDR3 in DNA: TGTGCCAGCAGCACCCCAGAACTTAGAACAGGCCCGAACATTCAGTACTTC. Its translation: CASSTPELRTGPNIQYF.

The chain has TRBV19 and TRBJ1-5; D might be TRBD1 (5 bases). V lost 6 bases, J lost 2 bases, and 14 bases lay in between. Germline CDR1 and CDR2: LNHDA and SQIVND (reference sequence). The CDR3 runs 15 residues. The CDR3 here is CASSNTPGGNQPQHF. The CDR3 nucleotides are TGTGCCAGTAGCAACACACCGGGGGGCAATCAGCCCCAGCATTTT.

V and J are TRBV5-6 and TRBJ2-5; D may be TRBD1 (5 bases). The J call is doubtful: the DNA matches TRBJ2-7 better. The CDR3 is made up of 15 amino acids. Germline loops: CDR1 SGHDT, CDR2 YYEEEE. The CDR3: CASSLLPGRSYEQYF. The DNA of the CDR3 is TGTGCCAGCAGCTTGTTGCCAGGGCGCTCCTACGAGCAGTACTTC.

The rearrangement uses TRBV7-2 and TRBJ2-7; TRBD2 might be the D (5 bases). V lost 1 base and J lost 2, with 9 bases in between. The CDR3 is 14 residues long. CDR1 is SGHTA, CDR2 FQGNSA, per germline. CDR3 protein: CASSLGGAAYEQYF. DNA for the CDR3: TGTGCCAGCAGCTTAGGGGGAGCAGCCTACGAGCAGTACTTC.

This clone turned up a few times. V and J are TRBV7-9 and TRBJ2-6; tentatively, D is TRBD1 (6 bases). Germline CDR1 is SEHNR and CDR2 is FQNEAQ (reference sequence). This CDR3 comprises 16 residues. Deletions cut 5 bases from V and 2 bases from J, with 13 bases between. Written as DNA, the CDR3 is TGTGCCAGCAGCGCCCTCTACAGGGCTGGGGCCAACGTCCTGACTTTC. Its protein product is CASSALYRAGANVLTF.

The rearrangement links TRBV19 to TRBJ1-1; D might be TRBD1 (6 bases). Germline CDR1 reads LNHDA; CDR2 reads SQIVND (reference sequence). The CDR3 is made up of 13 amino acids. V was cut by 7 bases and J by 2 bases, with 11 bases left in between. CDR3: CASKTGPNTEAFF. The CDR3 DNA follows: TGTGCCAGTAAAACAGGGCCTAACACTGAAGCTTTCTTT.

This clone was found once. The V gene is TRBV11-2, the J gene TRBJ2-2; 7 bases fit TRBD2. V was pared by 3 bases and J by 3 bases, with 7 bases of the junction left unmatched. The germline V gene has CDR1 SGHAT and CDR2 FQNNGV. The CDR3 totals 16 residues. Here the CDR3 DNA reads TGTGCCAGCAGCTTCAGGAGGGAGGGAGACACCGGGGAGCTGTTTTTT. Translated: CASSFRREGDTGELFF.

The chain couples TRBV6-1 to TRBJ2-4; 10 bases fit TRBD1. This CDR3 region has 18 residues. Germline V lookup: CDR1 MNHNS, CDR2 SASEGT. V lost 6 bases and J lost 6; bases outside the gene matches: 17. CDR3 residues: CASSEIGQGETRRNIQYF. The CDR3 DNA reads as TGTGCCAGCAGCGAAATCGGACAGGGGGAAACACGGCGAAACATTCAGTACTTC.

The chain couples TRBV11-2 to TRBJ2-1, with TRBD2 matching over 8 bases. Germline CDR1 and CDR2: SGHAT and FQNNGV. Trimming cost V 3 bases and J 6 bases; bases outside gene matches: 10. The CDR3 sequence is 16 residues long. The CDR3 bases are TGTGCCAGCAGCTTGGGGCCTGCGGGAGGCTTCAATGAGCAGTTCTTC. As protein: CASSLGPAGGFNEQFF.

The DNA of the CDR3 is TGCGCCAGCAGGTTGAGACCCGACCCCAATTTACGGCGGACAGGGAAAGAGACCCAGTACTTC. Amino acids: CASRLRPDPNLRRTGKETQYF. V usage is TRBV23-1 and J usage is TRBJ2-5; TRBD1 agrees at 8 bases. TRBV23-1 is given ORF status, its function remaining uncertain. The CDR3 covers 21 residues. V shed 6 bases, J shed 3 bases, and the junction held 27 bases outside the gene matches.

The rearrangement uses TRBV4-2 and TRBJ2-2; 7 nucleotides line up with TRBD2. CDR3 size: 17 residues. Germline CDR1 LGHNA, CDR2 YNFKEQ. V lost 6 bases and J lost 2; bases outside the gene matches: 12. This CDR3 reads CASRHTSVRANTGELFF. The CDR3, as DNA: TGTGCCAGCAGACATACTAGCGTCCGGGCAAACACCGGGGAGCTGTTTTTT.

The V and J genes are TRBV7-3 and TRBJ2-2, with 9 positions matching TRBD2. This CDR3 has 16 amino acids. The germline gives CDR1 SGHTA, CDR2 FQGTGA. V lost 5 bases to trimming and J lost 0 bases; unmatched junction nucleotides: 4. Written as DNA, the CDR3 is TGTGCCAGCAGCAAAGCGGGGGGAGCGAACACCGGGGAGCTGTTTTTT. This encodes CASSKAGGANTGELFF.

The V gene is TRBV5-4, the J gene TRBJ1-1, with D maybe TRBD1 (6 bases). Per germline, CDR1 SGHNT and CDR2 YYREEE (reference sequence). The CDR3 runs to 16 residues. Trimming took 2 bases from V and 1 from J, leaving 15 bases between them. CDR3 nucleotide sequence: TGTGCCAGCAGCTTAGGGGGGGCAAAGGAGAACACTGAAGCTTTCTTT. It specifies CASSLGGAKENTEAFF. Together with reference TRBV5-4 and TRBJ1-1, the CDR3 gives the full variable domain: ETGVTQSPTHLIKTRGQQVTLRCSSQSGHNTVSWYQQALGQGPQFIFQYYREEENGRGNFPPRFSGLQFPNYSSELNVNALELDDSALYLCASSLGGAKENTEAFFGQGTRLTVV.

The chain has TRBV7-8 and TRBJ1-5; 12 nucleotides agree with TRBD1. CDR1 SGHVS and CDR2 FQNEAQ come from the germline V gene. The CDR3 runs to 16 residues. With V trimmed by 2 bases and J by 6 bases, 5 bases remained unmatched. The DNA for the CDR3 is TGTGCCAGCAGCTTACGGGACAGGGGGCCTTCTCAGCCCCAGCATTTT. Residues: CASSLRDRGPSQPQHF.

This chain uses TRBV6-5 with TRBJ2-1, with D unresolved. This CDR3 is 13 amino acids long. Trimming took off 2 bases at V and 0 bases at J, with 2 bases between the two ends. Per germline, CDR1 MNHEY and CDR2 SVGAGI. The CDR3 DNA is TGTGCCAGCAGTTACCGCTCCTACAATGAGCAGTTCTTC. Its translation is CASSYRSYNEQFF.

This clone was counted a single time. The rearrangement links TRBV5-1 to TRBJ2-7; a weak D match, TRBD2 (7 bases). The germline gives CDR1 SGHRS, CDR2 YFSETQ. This CDR3 is built from 15 residues. Trimming cost V 6 bases and J 0 bases, with 16 bases left between them. CDR3 protein: CASKPGGGGSYEQYF. Written as DNA, the CDR3 is TGCGCCAGCAAGCCGGGGGGCGGCGGCTCCTACGAGCAGTACTTC.

CDR3 amino acids: CASSVVERPDGGSDTQYF. The CDR3 coding sequence is TGTGCCAGCAGCGTAGTTGAGCGGCCTGACGGAGGATCAGATACGCAGTATTTT. This rearrangement joins TRBV9 to TRBJ2-3; tentative D call: TRBD2 (5 bases). Trimming pared 0 bases from V and 4 bases from J, leaving 21 bases between. This CDR3 region has 18 residues. Looked up from germline, CDR1 is SGDLS and CDR2 is YYNGEE. Full variable domain (missing parts from reference TRBV9 and TRBJ2-3): DSGVTQTPKHLITATGQRVTLRCSPRSGDLSVYWYQQSLDQGLQFLIQYYNGEERAKGNILERFSAQQFPDLHSELNLSSLELGDSALYFCASSVVERPDGGSDTQYFGPGTRLTVL.

The gene calls are TRBV4-1 and TRBJ2-3; tentative D call: TRBD2 (6 bases). Trimming removed 0 bases at V and 4 bases at J, with 17 bases between. CDR1 is MGHRA and CDR2 is YSYEKL in the germline V gene. This CDR3 has 17 amino acids. The CDR3 region is CASSQDRGLGLADTQYF. CDR3 nucleotides: TGCGCCAGCAGCCAAGACCGGGGGTTGGGGTTAGCAGATACGCAGTATTTT.

J is TRBJ2-1 and V is TRBV6-4, with 9 bases identical to TRBD2. CDR1 is MRHNA and CDR2 is SNTAGT in the germline V gene. J lost 3 bases, V lost 2 bases, and 11 bases had no gene match. The CDR3 contains 18 residues. CDR3 DNA sequence: TGTGCCAGCAGTGACCCACGCCTAATAGCGGGAGTCTACAATGAGCAGTTCTTC. Its translation: CASSDPRLIAGVYNEQFF.